This is a list of T cell receptor beta chains from one sample in a study of T cell responses to AZD1222 COVID-19 vaccine. Assay: immunoSEQ multiplex PCR; the TCRdb copy retains only in-frame clones and omits some. The sample records tens of thousands of clones, 87% being singletons. This specimen was peripheral blood, taken 28 days after the second AZD1222 dose. These receptors came from an adult who received the AZD1222 COVID-19 vaccine. Both conserved end residues are part of each CDR3. Each record gives: CDR3 length, J gene, clone size, D gene, V gene, CDR3 protein, CDR3 DNA. The D gene is left open where the match is weak. Part of the rows lack a size; the others show once, few, many or a class for expanded clones.

CDR3 length: 14; J gene: TRBJ1-2; clone size: NA; D gene: NA; V gene: TRBV21-1; CDR3 protein: CASSGRDVRGGYTF; CDR3 DNA: TGTGCCAGCAGCGGCCGGGACGTAAGGGGTGGCTACACCTTC
CDR3 length: 19; J gene: TRBJ2-1; clone size: NA; D gene: TRBD1; V gene: TRBV24-1; CDR3 protein: CATSDLRTGGLSSYNEQFF; CDR3 DNA: TGTGCCACCAGTGATTTAAGGACAGGGGGCCTGAGCTCCTACAATGAGCAGTTCTTC
CDR3 length: 15; J gene: TRBJ1-5; clone size: NA; D gene: NA; V gene: TRBV20-1; CDR3 protein: CSASAPGRNNQPQHF; CDR3 DNA: TGCAGTGCTAGTGCGCCAGGACGCAACAATCAGCCCCAGCATTTT
CDR3 length: 16; J gene: TRBJ2-5; clone size: NA; D gene: NA; V gene: TRBV21-1; CDR3 protein: CASKKGGGRAQETQYF; CDR3 DNA: TGTGCCAGCAAAAAGGGGGGCGGGAGGGCCCAAGAGACCCAGTACTTC
CDR3 length: 15; J gene: TRBJ2-6; clone size: NA; D gene: NA; V gene: TRBV28; CDR3 protein: CASSFRGSGANVLTF; CDR3 DNA: TGTGCCAGCAGTTTCCGGGGGTCTGGGGCCAACGTCCTGACTTTC
CDR3 length: 14; J gene: TRBJ2-2; clone size: few; D gene: NA; V gene: TRBV6-4; CDR3 protein: CASSERVDTGELFF; CDR3 DNA: TGTGCCAGCAGTGAGAGGGTGGATACCGGGGAGCTGTTTTTT
CDR3 length: 16; J gene: TRBJ2-1; clone size: NA; D gene: TRBD2; V gene: TRBV9; CDR3 protein: CASSGALAGRYNEQFF; CDR3 DNA: TGTGCCAGCAGCGGCGCCCTAGCGGGAAGGTACAATGAGCAGTTCTTC
CDR3 length: 15; J gene: TRBJ1-5; clone size: NA; D gene: TRBD1; V gene: TRBV19; CDR3 protein: CASSLDRGYNQPQHF; CDR3 DNA: TGTGCCAGTAGTCTTGACAGGGGGTACAATCAGCCCCAGCATTTT
CDR3 length: 16; J gene: TRBJ2-1; clone size: once; D gene: TRBD2; V gene: TRBV14; CDR3 protein: CASSRLAGRTYNEQFF; CDR3 DNA: TGTGCCAGCAGTCGATTAGCGGGTAGAACCTACAATGAGCAGTTCTTC
CDR3 length: 13; J gene: TRBJ1-5; clone size: NA; D gene: NA; V gene: TRBV19; CDR3 protein: CASSPQTDQPQHF; CDR3 DNA: TGTGCCAGTAGTCCGCAGACGGATCAGCCCCAGCATTTT
CDR3 length: 14; J gene: TRBJ2-5; clone size: NA; D gene: NA; V gene: TRBV5-4; CDR3 protein: CASSLPGLQETQYF; CDR3 DNA: TGTGCCAGCAGTCTCCCTGGACTACAAGAGACCCAGTACTTC
CDR3 length: 14; J gene: TRBJ1-2; clone size: NA; D gene: NA; V gene: TRBV24-1; CDR3 protein: CATSPRGRGYGYTF; CDR3 DNA: TGTGCCACCAGTCCCAGGGGCAGGGGATATGGCTACACCTTC
CDR3 length: 15; J gene: TRBJ2-1; clone size: NA; D gene: TRBD1; V gene: TRBV19; CDR3 protein: CASSSTGSGVREQFF; CDR3 DNA: TGTGCCAGTAGTTCGACAGGGTCTGGAGTTAGAGAGCAGTTCTTC
CDR3 length: 14; J gene: TRBJ2-1; clone size: NA; D gene: NA; V gene: TRBV29-1; CDR3 protein: CSVVVGVLANEQFF; CDR3 DNA: TGCAGCGTTGTAGTGGGAGTACTGGCCAATGAGCAGTTCTTC
CDR3 length: 14; J gene: TRBJ2-7; clone size: NA; D gene: TRBD2; V gene: TRBV24-1; CDR3 protein: CATTRLAGPYEQYF; CDR3 DNA: TGTGCCACCACCAGACTAGCGGGTCCCTACGAGCAGTACTTC
CDR3 length: 13; J gene: TRBJ1-1; clone size: NA; D gene: NA; V gene: TRBV5-4; CDR3 protein: CASSLGTAPEAFF; CDR3 DNA: TGTGCCAGCAGCTTGGGAACGGCCCCTGAAGCTTTCTTT
CDR3 length: 14; J gene: TRBJ2-2; clone size: NA; D gene: TRBD2; V gene: TRBV6-4; CDR3 protein: CASSDSTSAGELFF; CDR3 DNA: TGTGCCAGCAGTGACTCGACTAGCGCCGGGGAGCTGTTTTTT
CDR3 length: 15; J gene: TRBJ2-3; clone size: NA; D gene: TRBD1; V gene: TRBV7-2; CDR3 protein: CASSLTGQSTDTQYF; CDR3 DNA: TGTGCCAGCAGCCTGACGGGACAGAGCACAGATACGCAGTATTTT
CDR3 length: 15; J gene: TRBJ1-6; clone size: NA; D gene: NA; V gene: TRBV19; CDR3 protein: CASSMGRDMGSPLHF; CDR3 DNA: TGTGCCAGTAGTATGGGCCGGGACATGGGTTCACCCCTCCACTTT
CDR3 length: 12; J gene: TRBJ2-2; clone size: NA; D gene: NA; V gene: TRBV5-1; CDR3 protein: CASSLAPGELFF; CDR3 DNA: TGCGCCAGCAGCTTGGCCCCTGGGGAGCTGTTTTTT
CDR3 length: 17; J gene: TRBJ1-1; clone size: NA; D gene: TRBD1; V gene: TRBV29-1; CDR3 protein: CSVRSSLGGTGGGEAFF; CDR3 DNA: TGCAGCGTTCGCTCCTCTTTGGGGGGGACAGGGGGCGGTGAAGCTTTCTTT
CDR3 length: 12; J gene: TRBJ1-1; clone size: NA; D gene: NA; V gene: TRBV11-3; CDR3 protein: CASSSDRGEAFF; CDR3 DNA: TGTGCCAGCAGCTCGGACAGAGGGGAAGCTTTCTTT
CDR3 length: 12; J gene: TRBJ2-3; clone size: NA; D gene: NA; V gene: TRBV11-2; CDR3 protein: CASNSLTDTQYF; CDR3 DNA: TGTGCCAGCAATTCCCTTACAGATACGCAGTATTTT
CDR3 length: 17; J gene: TRBJ2-1; clone size: NA; D gene: NA; V gene: TRBV27; CDR3 protein: CASRHPGEGSSYNEQFF; CDR3 DNA: TGTGCCAGCAGGCACCCCGGTGAGGGAAGCTCCTACAATGAGCAGTTCTTC
CDR3 length: 15; J gene: TRBJ2-5; clone size: NA; D gene: TRBD1; V gene: TRBV11-2; CDR3 protein: CASSLTGHHQETQYF; CDR3 DNA: TGTGCCAGCAGCTTGACAGGGCACCATCAAGAGACCCAGTACTTC
CDR3 length: 16; J gene: TRBJ2-2; clone size: NA; D gene: NA; V gene: TRBV3-1/TRBV3-2; CDR3 protein: CASSPVAPSDTGELFF; CDR3 DNA: TGTGCCAGCAGCCCCGTGGCTCCCTCGGACACCGGGGAGCTGTTTTTT
CDR3 length: 15; J gene: TRBJ1-2; clone size: NA; D gene: TRBD1; V gene: TRBV6-5; CDR3 protein: CASSPRGGTGKGYTF; CDR3 DNA: TGTGCCAGCAGCCCCCGGGGGGGGACAGGCAAAGGCTACACCTTC
CDR3 length: 13; J gene: TRBJ1-1; clone size: NA; D gene: NA; V gene: TRBV5-1; CDR3 protein: CASSSRLNTEAFF; CDR3 DNA: TGCGCCAGCAGCTCCCGGTTGAACACTGAAGCTTTCTTT
CDR3 length: 11; J gene: TRBJ1-1; clone size: NA; D gene: TRBD1; V gene: TRBV29-1; CDR3 protein: CSVRQGPEAFF; CDR3 DNA: TGCAGCGTTAGACAGGGACCTGAAGCTTTCTTT
CDR3 length: 13; J gene: TRBJ1-2; clone size: few; D gene: NA; V gene: TRBV10-3; CDR3 protein: CAISSGTTYGYTF; CDR3 DNA: TGTGCCATCAGTTCCGGGACAACCTATGGCTACACCTTC
CDR3 length: 16; J gene: TRBJ2-7; clone size: NA; D gene: TRBD2; V gene: TRBV4-1; CDR3 protein: CASSQEGLAGSYEQYF; CDR3 DNA: TGCGCCAGCAGCCAAGAAGGCCTAGCGGGCTCCTACGAGCAGTACTTC
CDR3 length: 14; J gene: TRBJ2-3; clone size: NA; D gene: NA; V gene: TRBV11-2; CDR3 protein: CASSLAVTENTQYF; CDR3 DNA: TGTGCCAGCAGCTTAGCGGTAACAGAAAATACGCAGTATTTT
CDR3 length: 15; J gene: TRBJ2-1; clone size: NA; D gene: TRBD2; V gene: TRBV28; CDR3 protein: CASSLSGRVNNEQFF; CDR3 DNA: TGTGCCAGCAGCCTAAGCGGGAGGGTTAACAATGAGCAGTTCTTC
CDR3 length: 11; J gene: TRBJ1-1; clone size: NA; D gene: NA; V gene: TRBV12-3/TRBV12-4; CDR3 protein: CASTLGQGPFF; CDR3 DNA: TGTGCCAGCACCTTGGGTCAGGGACCTTTCTTT
CDR3 length: 14; J gene: TRBJ1-5; clone size: NA; D gene: NA; V gene: TRBV19; CDR3 protein: CASSIGQVGSPQHF; CDR3 DNA: TGTGCCAGTAGTATAGGGCAGGTCGGATCACCCCAGCATTTT
CDR3 length: 16; J gene: TRBJ2-2; clone size: NA; D gene: NA; V gene: TRBV28; CDR3 protein: CASTLIRRDRTGELFF; CDR3 DNA: TGTGCCAGCACCTTGATCCGCAGGGATCGCACCGGGGAGCTGTTTTTT
CDR3 length: 16; J gene: TRBJ1-6; clone size: NA; D gene: NA; V gene: TRBV28; CDR3 protein: CASSLSDRPSGRTLHF; CDR3 DNA: TGTGCCAGCAGTTTATCGGATCGGCCATCAGGGAGAACCCTCCACTTT
CDR3 length: 16; J gene: TRBJ2-5; clone size: NA; D gene: TRBD2; V gene: TRBV2; CDR3 protein: CASSTEASGRGETQYF; CDR3 DNA: TGTGCCAGCTCCACAGAGGCTAGCGGGAGAGGGGAGACCCAGTACTTC
CDR3 length: 16; J gene: TRBJ2-5; clone size: NA; D gene: TRBD2; V gene: TRBV7-6; CDR3 protein: CASSVQSGGWQETQYF; CDR3 DNA: TGTGCCAGCAGCGTCCAGTCGGGAGGGTGGCAAGAGACCCAGTACTTC
CDR3 length: 14; J gene: TRBJ1-2; clone size: NA; D gene: NA; V gene: TRBV9; CDR3 protein: CASSVGNANYGYTF; CDR3 DNA: TGTGCCAGCAGCGTAGGGAACGCCAACTATGGCTACACCTTC